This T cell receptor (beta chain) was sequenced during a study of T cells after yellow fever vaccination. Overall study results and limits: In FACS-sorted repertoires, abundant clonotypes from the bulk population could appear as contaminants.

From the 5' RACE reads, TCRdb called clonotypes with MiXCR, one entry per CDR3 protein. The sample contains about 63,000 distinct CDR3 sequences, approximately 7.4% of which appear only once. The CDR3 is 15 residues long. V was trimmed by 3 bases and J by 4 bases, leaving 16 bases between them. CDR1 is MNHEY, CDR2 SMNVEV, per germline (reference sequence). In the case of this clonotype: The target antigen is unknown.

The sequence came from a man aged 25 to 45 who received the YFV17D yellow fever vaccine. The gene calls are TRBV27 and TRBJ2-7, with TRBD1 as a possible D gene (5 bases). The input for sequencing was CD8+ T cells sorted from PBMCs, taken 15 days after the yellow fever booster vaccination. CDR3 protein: CASSLFSGSSYEQYF. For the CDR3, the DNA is TGTGCCAGCAGTTTGTTCTCAGGGTCTTCGTACGAGCAGTACTTC.